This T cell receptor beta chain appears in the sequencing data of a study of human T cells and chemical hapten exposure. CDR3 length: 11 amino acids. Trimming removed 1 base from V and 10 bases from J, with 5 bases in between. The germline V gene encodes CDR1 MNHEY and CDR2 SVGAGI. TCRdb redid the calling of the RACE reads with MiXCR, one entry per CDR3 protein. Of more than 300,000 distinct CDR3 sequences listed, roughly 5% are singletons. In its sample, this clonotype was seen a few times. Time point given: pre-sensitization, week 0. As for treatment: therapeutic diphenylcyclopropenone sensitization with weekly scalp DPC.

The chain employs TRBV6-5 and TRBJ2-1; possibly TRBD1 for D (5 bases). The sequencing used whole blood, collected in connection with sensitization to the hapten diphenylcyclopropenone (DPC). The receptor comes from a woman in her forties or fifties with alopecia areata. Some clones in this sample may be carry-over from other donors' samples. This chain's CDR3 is CASSYWGEQFF. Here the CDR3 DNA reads TGTGCCAGCAGTTACTGGGGCGAGCAGTTCTTC.